These 10 T cell receptor beta chains were all obtained from the same sample, sequenced in a study of response to subunit inactivated influenza vaccine. TCRdb called the RT-PCR reads again in MiXCR, with one record for every CDR3 protein. The table includes roughly 460,000 distinct CDR3 sequences, approximately 10% detected once. The material sequenced was PBMCs from blood, taken more than 35 days after vaccination. These receptors were taken from a man aged 45-65 years who received an inactivated influenza vaccine.

At least ten counts were recorded for this clonotype. The V gene is TRBV20-1, the J gene TRBJ2-1; 10 bases agree with TRBD2. This CDR3 is built from 14 residues. Germline lookup yields CDR1 DFQATT and CDR2 SNEGSKA (reference sequence). Losses at the gene ends were 6 bases for V and 4 bases for J; bases not matched to a gene: 6. CDR3 sequence: CSAQLAGVYNEQFF. CDR3 nucleotide sequence: TGCAGTGCGCAGCTAGCGGGAGTTTACAATGAGCAGTTCTTC.

The chain couples TRBV6-2 or TRBV6-3 to TRBJ2-7, with D perhaps TRBD2 (6 bases). CDR1 is MNHEY and CDR2 is SVGEGT in the germline V gene. Trimming shortened V by 5 bases and J by 3 bases, and 11 bases separated the two germline ends. The CDR3 consists of 13 residues. This CDR3 reads CASSVSSDYEQYF. In nucleotides, the CDR3 is TGTGCCAGCAGTGTTTCTAGCGACTACGAGCAGTACTTC.

This clonotype showed up many times. This chain joins TRBV20-1 and TRBJ2-1; 11 nucleotides match TRBD2. Germline trimming cut 1 base from V and 2 bases from J; bases unmatched to any gene: 4. This CDR3 has 16 amino acids. Germline-derived CDR1 and CDR2 are DFQATT and SNEGSKA (reference sequence). CDR3 nucleotides: TGCAGTGCTAGAGTTAGCGGGAGGGAAACCTACAATGAGCAGTTCTTC. It yields the protein CSARVSGRETYNEQFF.

The chain couples TRBV10-2 to TRBJ2-3; no clear D gene. The CDR3 is 18 amino acids. Germline CDR1 WSHSY, CDR2 SAAADI. Between the trimmed V and J ends, which lost 2 bases and 0 bases, there was a span of 18 bases. The CDR3 loop is CASSEERFPTTSTDTQYF. CDR3 coding DNA: TGCGCCAGCAGTGAGGAAAGGTTTCCAACGACTAGCACAGATACGCAGTATTTT.

The rearrangement joins TRBV5-1 to TRBJ2-2; D uncertain. Germline CDR1 reads SGHRS; CDR2 reads YFSETQ. The CDR3 is 15 amino acids. Trimming pared 0 bases from V and 0 bases from J, leaving 6 bases between. Here the CDR3 reads CASSLEFANTGELFF. As DNA, the CDR3 is TGCGCCAGCAGCTTGGAATTTGCGAACACCGGGGAGCTGTTTTTT.

The chain is built from TRBV12-3 or TRBV12-4 and TRBJ1-4; 9 positions match TRBD1. Losses at the gene ends were 6 bases for V and 3 bases for J; bases not matched to a gene: 8. CDR3 length: 16 residues. The CDR3: CASRRTGEGANEKLFF. The DNA of the CDR3 is TGTGCCAGCAGGAGGACAGGGGAAGGGGCTAATGAAAAACTGTTTTTT.

The sample holds a few counts of this clonotype. The rearrangement links TRBV25-1 to TRBJ2-1; 9 nucleotides match TRBD2. Germline CDR1 MGHDK, CDR2 SYGVNS. V dropped 3 bases and J dropped 2; count of bases not matched to a gene: 5. CDR3 length: 16 residues. The CDR3 spells CASSDQAGGTYNEQFF. CDR3 DNA sequence: TGTGCCAGCAGTGACCAAGCGGGGGGAACCTACAATGAGCAGTTCTTC.

This clonotype was seen a few times. The CDR3: CASSLVSVYNEQFF. The CDR3 bases are TGTGCCAGCAGCTTGGTGTCGGTCTACAATGAGCAGTTCTTC. This chain links TRBV5-6 with TRBJ2-1, with no clear D. The CDR3 extends over 14 amino acids. Trimming left V 0 bases short and J 3 bases short, with 7 bases between. CDR1 and CDR2 from the germline V gene are SGHDT and YYEEEE. Together with reference TRBV5-6 and TRBJ2-1, the CDR3 gives the full variable domain: DAGVTQSPTHLIKTRGQQVTLRCSPKSGHDTVSWYQQALGQGPQFIFQYYEEEERQRGNFPDRFSGHQFPNYSSELNVNALLLGDSALYLCASSLVSVYNEQFFGPGTRLTVL.

The chain joins TRBV7-2 to TRBJ2-7; D unresolved. Germline V gene lookup returns CDR1 SGHTA and CDR2 FQGNSA. The CDR3 is made up of 11 amino acids. V lost 2 bases and J 5 bases, leaving 4 bases between the germline ends. Written as DNA, the CDR3 is TGTGCCAGCAGCTTATACCACGAGCAGTACTTC. Translation gives CASSLYHEQYF. Filled out from reference TRBV7-2 and TRBJ2-7, the complete variable domain reads GAGVSQSPSNKVTEKGKDVELRCDPISGHTALYWYRQSLGQGLEFLIYFQGNSAPDKSGLPSDRFSAERTGGSVSTLTIQRTQQEDSAVYLCASSLYHEQYFGPGTRLTVT.

In this sample, this clonotype turned up many times. The chain recombines TRBV7-9 with TRBJ2-7; D is perhaps TRBD1 (6 bases). Trimming removed 5 bases at V and 2 bases at J, with 10 bases between. The CDR3 runs 13 residues. Germline values: CDR1 SEHNR, CDR2 FQNEAQ (reference sequence). CDR3 in amino acids: CASSPRGPYEQYF. CDR3 nucleotide sequence: TGTGCCAGCAGCCCCAGGGGACCCTACGAGCAGTACTTC.